A single sample is the source of the 11 T cell receptor beta chains below, sequenced in a study of beta chain features in type 1 diabetes. The study reverse transcribed the entire isolated RNA, so it sequenced expressed TCRB transcripts. Using immunoSEQ multiplex PCR, the repertoire was profiled, and TCRdb retains in-frame clones only, with some absent. The sample lists 9,300 or so clones, more than 75% seen once, with 1.4% in the top ten. Sequenced sample: Tregs from blood. These receptors originate from a woman under 30 in good health.

The V call is TRBV7-3, the J call TRBJ2-5; D possibly corresponds to TRBD2 (5 bases). The CDR3 runs to 13 residues. V was cut by 2 bases and J by 4 bases, with 8 bases left in between. In germline, CDR1 is SGHTA, CDR2 FQGTGA. CDR3 in DNA: TGTGCCAGCAGCTTACGAGGGTCAGAGACCCAGTACTTC. Its protein product is CASSLRGSETQYF.

The gene calls are TRBV28 and TRBJ1-6; perhaps TRBD1 as D (5 bases). The length of the CDR3 is 15 residues. In germline, CDR1 is MDHEN, CDR2 SYDVKM. V lost 5 bases and J 7 bases, leaving 15 bases between the germline ends. The CDR3 loop reads CASSLTLTGNSPLHF. CDR3 DNA: TGTGCCAGCAGTCTGACACTCACAGGCAATTCACCCCTCCACTTT.

The chain is built from TRBV5-1 and TRBJ2-5; 10 positions match TRBD2. The J call may be wrong; the DNA end is better matched by TRBJ2-7. Germline loops: CDR1 SGHRS, CDR2 YFSETQ. This CDR3 is 15 amino acids long. CDR3 region: CASSPTSGVTYEQYF. CDR3 coding DNA: TGCGCCAGCAGCCCCACTAGCGGGGTAACCTACGAGCAGTACTTC.

The V and J genes are TRBV15 and TRBJ1-1, with D tentatively TRBD1 (6 bases). The CDR3 has 13 residues. Per the germline V gene, CDR1 is LNHNV and CDR2 is YYDKDF (reference sequence). V was cut by 0 bases and J by 5 bases, with 7 bases left in between. In DNA form, the CDR3 reads TGTGCCACCAGCAGAGATAGGGGGACTGAAGCTTTCTTT. Its translation: CATSRDRGTEAFF.

The CDR3 spells CSVGTGQGYTF. CDR3 DNA: TGCAGCGTGGGGACAGGGCAAGGCTACACCTTC. This chain links TRBV29-1 with TRBJ1-2; TRBD1 aligns across 9 bases. V gave up 6 bases and J gave up 8 bases; unmatched junction bases: 4. CDR1 SQVTM and CDR2 ANQGSEA come from the germline V gene. The CDR3 runs 11 residues. The whole variable domain, filled in from reference TRBV29-1 and TRBJ1-2, reads SAVISQKPSRDICQRGTSLTIQCQVDSQVTMMFWYRQQPGQSLTLIATANQGSEATYESGFVIDKFPISRPNLTFSTLTVSNMSPEDSSIYLCSVGTGQGYTFGSGTRLTVV.

This chain joins TRBV30 and TRBJ1-2, with 7 nucleotides matching TRBD1. The CDR3 has 11 amino acids. V was clipped by 0 bases and J by 8 bases; unmatched bases: 0. CDR1 is GTSNPN and CDR2 is SVGIG in the germline V gene (reference sequence). CDR3: CAWSVGGGYTF. The CDR3 nucleotides read TGTGCCTGGAGTGTAGGGGGCGGCTACACCTTC. The full variable domain, with the rest looked up from reference TRBV30 and TRBJ1-2, is SQTIHQWPATLVQPVGSPLSLECTVEGTSNPNLYWYRQAAGRGLQLLFYSVGIGQISSEVPQNLSASRPQDRQFILSSKKLLLSDSGFYLCAWSVGGGYTFGSGTRLTVV.

The rearrangement uses TRBV19 and TRBJ2-3, with D perhaps TRBD1 (6 bases). This CDR3 is built from 14 residues. Per germline, CDR1 LNHDA and CDR2 SQIVND (reference sequence). Trimming cost V 6 bases and J 8 bases, with 18 bases left between them. CDR3 residues: CASSRGRVRGTQYF. CDR3 bases: TGTGCCAGTAGCAGGGGTAGGGTACGTGGTACGCAGTATTTT.

CDR3 in DNA: TGCGCCAGCAGCCCAACAGGGGGACATGCGGGCTACACCTTC. It specifies CASSPTGGHAGYTF. The rearrangement uses TRBV5-1 and TRBJ1-2; 8 bases match TRBD1. The CDR3 extends over 14 amino acids. CDR1 SGHRS and CDR2 YFSETQ come from the germline V gene. V gave up 4 bases and J gave up 8 bases; unmatched junction bases: 10.

This clone occurred once. The chain couples TRBV18 to TRBJ2-2; D might be TRBD1 (5 bases). Per germline, CDR1 KGHSH and CDR2 LQKENI. The CDR3 has 14 residues. V was shortened by 8 bases and J by 0 bases, with 10 bases between the two germline ends. DNA of the CDR3: TGTGCCAGCGCCAGGGTCGCGAACACCGGGGAGCTGTTTTTT. It translates to CASARVANTGELFF. Together with reference TRBV18 and TRBJ2-2, the CDR3 gives the full variable domain: NAGVMQNPRHLVRRRGQEARLRCSPMKGHSHVYWYRQLPEEGLKFMVYLQKENIIDESGMPKERFSAEFPKEGPSILRIQQVVRGDSAAYFCASARVANTGELFFGEGSRLTVL.

The CDR3 spells CASSLGGTGANVLTF. In DNA form, the CDR3 reads TGCGCCAGCAGCTTGGGAGGTACTGGGGCCAACGTCCTGACTTTC. This chain uses TRBV5-1 with TRBJ2-6; D ambiguous. The germline V gene encodes CDR1 SGHRS and CDR2 YFSETQ. The CDR3 length is 15 residues. The V gene lost 0 bases and the J gene lost 2 bases, with 6 bases spanning the gap.

The CDR3 region is CATGQGYYEQYF. The CDR3 coding sequence is TGTGCTACGGGACAGGGGTACTACGAGCAGTACTTC. The chain couples TRBV6-5 to TRBJ2-7, with TRBD1 matching over 10 bases. The CDR3 extends over 12 amino acids. Germline lookup yields CDR1 MNHEY and CDR2 SVGAGI.